The 2 T cell receptor beta chains in this list originate from one sample, sequenced in a study of blood T cells in healthy people across ages. Primers used in a second PCR of roughly 6 to 11 cycles were a sample-barcoded 5' primer and a J-beta primer mix. In TCRdb, the 5' RACE reads were re-called with MiXCR into one record per CDR3 protein. The repertoire consists of 1,500,000 or so distinct CDR3 sequences, with roughly 60% occurring once and the leading ten covering over 6.5%. Sequenced material: blood. These TCRs come from a man aged 18 to 35 in good health.

The V gene is TRBV20-1, the J gene TRBJ2-3, with D maybe TRBD1 (5 bases). CDR3 length: 13 amino acids. The V and J ends lost 4 bases and 4 bases respectively, with 12 bases between them. From germline, CDR1 is DFQATT and CDR2 SNEGSKA (reference sequence). The CDR3 spells CSANPGFPDTQYF. The CDR3 nucleotides read TGCAGTGCTAATCCAGGGTTTCCAGATACGCAGTATTTT.

This clonotype turned up a few times. V usage is TRBV7-2 and J usage is TRBJ2-7, with 7 bases that match TRBD2. The CDR3 consists of 14 residues. The germline V gene has CDR1 SGHTA and CDR2 FQGNSA. V lost 4 bases, J lost 2 bases, and 5 bases stayed unmatched. The CDR3 loop reads CASSSGTITYEQYF. The CDR3 DNA reads TGTGCCAGCAGCTCCGGGACTATTACCTACGAGCAGTACTTC. Combining the CDR3 with reference TRBV7-2 and TRBJ2-7 gives the whole variable domain GAGVSQSPSNKVTEKGKDVELRCDPISGHTALYWYRQSLGQGLEFLIYFQGNSAPDKSGLPSDRFSAERTGGSVSTLTIQRTQQEDSAVYLCASSSGTITYEQYFGPGTRLTVT.